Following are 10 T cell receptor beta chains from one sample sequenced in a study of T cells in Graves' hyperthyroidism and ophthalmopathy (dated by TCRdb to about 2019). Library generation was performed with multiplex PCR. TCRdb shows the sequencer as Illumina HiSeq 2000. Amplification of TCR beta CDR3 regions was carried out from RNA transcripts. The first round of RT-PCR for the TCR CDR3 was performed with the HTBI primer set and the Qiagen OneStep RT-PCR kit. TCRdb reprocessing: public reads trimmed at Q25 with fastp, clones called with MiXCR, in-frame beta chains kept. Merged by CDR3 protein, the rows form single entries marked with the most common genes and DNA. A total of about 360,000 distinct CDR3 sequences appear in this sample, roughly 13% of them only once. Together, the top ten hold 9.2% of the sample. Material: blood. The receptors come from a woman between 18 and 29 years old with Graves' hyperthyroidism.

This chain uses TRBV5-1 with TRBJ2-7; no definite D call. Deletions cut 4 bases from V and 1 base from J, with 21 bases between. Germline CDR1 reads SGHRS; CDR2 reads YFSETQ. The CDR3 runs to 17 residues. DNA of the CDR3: TGCGCCAGCAGCGCCCTACCCCAGATGGGCTGGTCCTACGAGCAGTACTTC. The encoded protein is CASSALPQMGWSYEQYF.

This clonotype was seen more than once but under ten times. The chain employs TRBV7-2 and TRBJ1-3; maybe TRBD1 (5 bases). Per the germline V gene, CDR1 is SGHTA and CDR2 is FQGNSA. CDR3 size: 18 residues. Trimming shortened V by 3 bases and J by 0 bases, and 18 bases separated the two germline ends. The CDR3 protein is CASSLTDDSPHSGNTIYF. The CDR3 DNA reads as TGTGCCAGCAGCTTGACCGATGACAGTCCCCACTCTGGAAACACCATATATTTT.

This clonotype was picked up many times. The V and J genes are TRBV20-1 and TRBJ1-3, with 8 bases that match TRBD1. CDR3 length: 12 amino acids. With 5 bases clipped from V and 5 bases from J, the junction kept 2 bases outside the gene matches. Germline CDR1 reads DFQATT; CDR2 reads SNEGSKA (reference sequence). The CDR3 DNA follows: TGCAGTGCTCGGACAGGGAGAAACACCATATATTTT. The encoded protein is CSARTGRNTIYF.

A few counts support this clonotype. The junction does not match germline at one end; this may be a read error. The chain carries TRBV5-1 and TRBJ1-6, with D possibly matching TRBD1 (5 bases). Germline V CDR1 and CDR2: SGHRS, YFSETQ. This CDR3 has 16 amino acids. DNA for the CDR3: TGTGCAAAGGGGAACTGCCCGAGCTCCTATAATTCACCCCTCCACTTT. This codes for CAKGNCPSSYNSPLHF. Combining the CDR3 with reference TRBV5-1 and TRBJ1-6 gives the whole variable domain KAGVTQTPRYLIKTRGQQVTLSCSPISGHRSVSWYQQTPGQGLQFLFEYFSETQRNKGNFPGRFSGRQFSNSRSEMNVSTLELGDSALYLCAKGNCPSSYNSPLHFGNGTRLTVT.

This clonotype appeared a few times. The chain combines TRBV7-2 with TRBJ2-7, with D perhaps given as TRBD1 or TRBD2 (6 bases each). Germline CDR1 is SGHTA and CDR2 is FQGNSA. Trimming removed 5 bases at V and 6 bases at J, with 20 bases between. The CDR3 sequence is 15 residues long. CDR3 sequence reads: CASSQGSGARSEQYF. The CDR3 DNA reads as TGTGCCAGCAGCCAAGGATCGGGGGCGCGTAGCGAGCAGTACTTC. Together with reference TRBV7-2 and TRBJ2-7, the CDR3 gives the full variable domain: GAGVSQSPSNKVTEKGKDVELRCDPISGHTALYWYRQSLGQGLEFLIYFQGNSAPDKSGLPSDRFSAERTGGSVSTLTIQRTQQEDSAVYLCASSQGSGARSEQYFGPGTRLTVT.

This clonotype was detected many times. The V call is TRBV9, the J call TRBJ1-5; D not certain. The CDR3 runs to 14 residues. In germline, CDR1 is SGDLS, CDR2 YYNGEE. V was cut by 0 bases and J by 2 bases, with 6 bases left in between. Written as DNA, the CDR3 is TGTGCCAGCAGCGTAGGATGGGGCAATCAGCCCCAGCATTTT. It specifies CASSVGWGNQPQHF.

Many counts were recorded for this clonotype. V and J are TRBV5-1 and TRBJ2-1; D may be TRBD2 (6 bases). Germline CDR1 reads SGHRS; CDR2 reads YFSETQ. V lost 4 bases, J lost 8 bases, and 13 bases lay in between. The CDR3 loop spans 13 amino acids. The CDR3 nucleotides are TGCGCCAGCAGCAGGGACTCCGACCATGAGCAGTTCTTC. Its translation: CASSRDSDHEQFF.

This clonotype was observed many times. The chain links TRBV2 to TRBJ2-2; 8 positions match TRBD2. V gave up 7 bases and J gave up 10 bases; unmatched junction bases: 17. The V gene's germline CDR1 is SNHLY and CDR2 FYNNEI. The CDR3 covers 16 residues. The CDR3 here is CASNVNGRAVDAELFF. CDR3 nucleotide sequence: TGTGCCAGCAACGTAAACGGGAGGGCCGTGGACGCGGAGCTGTTTTTT.

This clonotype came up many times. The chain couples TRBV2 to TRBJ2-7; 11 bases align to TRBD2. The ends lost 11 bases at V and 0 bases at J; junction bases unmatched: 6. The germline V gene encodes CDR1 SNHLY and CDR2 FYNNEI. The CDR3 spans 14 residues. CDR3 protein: CACKGLAASYEQYF. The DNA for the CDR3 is TGTGCCTGCAAGGGACTAGCGGCCTCCTACGAGCAGTACTTC.

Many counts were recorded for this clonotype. The CDR3 loop is CASSVRGAGKLFF. In DNA form, the CDR3 reads TGTGCCAGCAGTGTGCGTGGGGCCGGAAAACTGTTTTTT. The chain combines TRBV3-1 with TRBJ1-4; D may be TRBD1 (5 bases). Trimming stripped 6 bases from V and 10 bases from J, with 15 bases between. This CDR3 region has 13 residues. Germline-derived CDR1 and CDR2 are LGHDT and YNNKEL (reference sequence).